Below are 4 T cell receptor beta chains sequenced from a single sample in a study of shared clonotypes between healthy human individuals. The protocol was immunoSEQ multiplex PCR, while the TCRdb copy is restricted to in-frame clones and leaves out a portion. The sample lists just over 2,000,000 clones, 90% to 95% seen once, with around 0.13% in the top ten. Sequenced material: naive CD4+ T cells sorted from blood. The subset here: CD45RA+ positively selected. These receptors were obtained from a man aged 18 to 29 in good health.

The chain joins TRBV10-2 to TRBJ2-4; D possibly corresponds to TRBD2 (6 bases). V lost 7 bases and J lost 1, with 17 bases in between. Germline values: CDR1 WSHSY, CDR2 SAAADI. This CDR3 spans 16 amino acids. The CDR3 DNA reads as TGCGCCAGCATAGAGCAGGGACTGGGGGCCAAAAACATTCAGTACTTC. Translating it yields CASIEQGLGAKNIQYF.

This rearrangement joins TRBV5-6 to TRBJ2-7; 11 bases map to TRBD2. Looked up from germline, CDR1 is SGHDT and CDR2 is YYEEEE. CDR3 length: 15 amino acids. Losses at the gene ends were 7 bases for V and 2 bases for J; bases not matched to a gene: 8. CDR3 coding DNA: TGTGCCAGCGGTGGAGTAGCGGGGGGGCCCTACGAGCAGTACTTC. Protein sequence: CASGGVAGGPYEQYF.

This sequence joins TRBV20-1 and TRBJ1-6; D is unclear. The CDR3 is 11 amino acids. With 3 bases removed from V and 13 bases from J, the gap between germline ends came to 10 bases. The V gene's germline CDR1 is DFQATT and CDR2 SNEGSKA (reference sequence). The CDR3 DNA follows: TGCAGTGCTAGTGGGCCCGGGCCCCTCCACTTT. As protein: CSASGPGPLHF.

The rearrangement uses TRBV6-5 and TRBJ1-6, with TRBD1 identical over 8 bases. The V gene end was trimmed by 2 bases and the J gene end by 7 bases; junction bases not matched to a gene: 1. Germline lookup yields CDR1 MNHEY and CDR2 SVGAGI. The CDR3 consists of 14 residues. CDR3: CASSYGDRNSPLHF. Written as DNA, the CDR3 is TGTGCCAGCAGTTACGGGGACAGGAATTCACCCCTCCACTTT.